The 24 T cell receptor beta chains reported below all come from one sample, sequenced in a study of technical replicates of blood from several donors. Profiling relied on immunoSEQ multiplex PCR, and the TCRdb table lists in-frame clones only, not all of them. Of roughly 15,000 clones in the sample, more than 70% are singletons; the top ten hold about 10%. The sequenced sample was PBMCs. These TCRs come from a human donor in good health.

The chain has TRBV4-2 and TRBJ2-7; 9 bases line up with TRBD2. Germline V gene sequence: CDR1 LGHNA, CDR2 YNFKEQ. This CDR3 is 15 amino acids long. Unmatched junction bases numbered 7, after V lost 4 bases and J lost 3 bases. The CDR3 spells CASSLGSSGVYEQYF. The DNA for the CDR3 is TGTGCCAGCAGCCTGGGGTCTAGCGGGGTCTACGAGCAGTACTTC.

CDR3 DNA: TGTGCCAGCAGTTCCAGGCTCTTGAACACTGAAGCTTTCTTT. Translation gives CASSSRLLNTEAFF. This rearrangement joins TRBV7-8 to TRBJ1-1; D ambiguous. Germline loops: CDR1 SGHVS, CDR2 FQNEAQ. The CDR3 length is 14 residues. Trimming took 6 bases from V and 0 from J, leaving 11 bases between them.

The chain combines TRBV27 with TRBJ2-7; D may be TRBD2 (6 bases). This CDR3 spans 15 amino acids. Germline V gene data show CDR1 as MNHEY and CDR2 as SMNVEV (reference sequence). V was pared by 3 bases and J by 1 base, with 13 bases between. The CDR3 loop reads CASSFGGIPSYEQYF. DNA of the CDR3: TGTGCCAGCAGTTTCGGCGGGATTCCGTCCTACGAGCAGTACTTC.

In DNA form, the CDR3 reads TGTGCCAGCTCACCCAGGGACAGGGGGGCTGTGGATCACTCTGGAAACACCATATATTTT. Its translation is CASSPRDRGAVDHSGNTIYF. This chain connects TRBV18 to TRBJ1-3; TRBD1 matches 11 bases. V trimming: 3 bases; J trimming: 0 bases; junction bases outside the gene matches: 13. The length of the CDR3 is 20 residues. The germline V gene has CDR1 KGHSH and CDR2 LQKENI.

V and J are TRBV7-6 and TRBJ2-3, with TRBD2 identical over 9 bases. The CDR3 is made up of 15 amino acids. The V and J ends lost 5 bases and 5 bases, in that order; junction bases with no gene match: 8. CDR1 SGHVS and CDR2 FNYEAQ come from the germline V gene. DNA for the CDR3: TGTGCCAGCAGCCCGATAGCGGGAGCGGTAGATACGCAGTATTTT. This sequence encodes CASSPIAGAVDTQYF.

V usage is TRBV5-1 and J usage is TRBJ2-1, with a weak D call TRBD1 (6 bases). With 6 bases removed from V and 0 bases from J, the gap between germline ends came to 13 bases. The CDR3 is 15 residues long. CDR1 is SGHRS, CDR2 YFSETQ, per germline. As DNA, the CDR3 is TGCGCCAGCACCAAGGACAGTTACTCCTACAATGAGCAGTTCTTC. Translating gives CASTKDSYSYNEQFF.

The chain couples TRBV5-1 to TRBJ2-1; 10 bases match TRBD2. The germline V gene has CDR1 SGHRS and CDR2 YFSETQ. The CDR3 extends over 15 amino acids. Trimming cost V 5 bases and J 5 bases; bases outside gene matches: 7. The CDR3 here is CASSSSGRAHNEQFF. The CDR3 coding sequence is TGCGCCAGCAGTTCCAGCGGGAGGGCCCACAATGAGCAGTTCTTC. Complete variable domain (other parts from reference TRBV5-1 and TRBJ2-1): KAGVTQTPRYLIKTRGQQVTLSCSPISGHRSVSWYQQTPGQGLQFLFEYFSETQRNKGNFPGRFSGRQFSNSRSEMNVSTLELGDSALYLCASSSSGRAHNEQFFGPGTRLTVL.

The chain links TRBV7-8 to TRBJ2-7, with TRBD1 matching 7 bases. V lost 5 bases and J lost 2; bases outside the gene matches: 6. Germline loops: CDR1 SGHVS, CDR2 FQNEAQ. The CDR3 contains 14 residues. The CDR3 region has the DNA TGTGCCAGCAGCGCCCGACAGGGAACCTACGAGCAGTACTTC. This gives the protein CASSARQGTYEQYF.

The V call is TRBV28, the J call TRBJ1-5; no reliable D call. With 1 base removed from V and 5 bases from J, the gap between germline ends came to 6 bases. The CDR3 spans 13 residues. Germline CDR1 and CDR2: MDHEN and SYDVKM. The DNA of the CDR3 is TGTGCCAGCAGTTTATATCAGGATCAGCCCCAGCATTTT. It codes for CASSLYQDQPQHF.

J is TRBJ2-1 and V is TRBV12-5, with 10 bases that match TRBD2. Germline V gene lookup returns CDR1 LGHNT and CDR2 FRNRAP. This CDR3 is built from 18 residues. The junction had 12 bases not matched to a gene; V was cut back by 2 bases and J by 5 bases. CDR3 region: CASGLIGKTSGIDNEQFF. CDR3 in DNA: TGTGCTAGTGGTTTGATTGGGAAAACTAGCGGGATAGACAATGAGCAGTTCTTC. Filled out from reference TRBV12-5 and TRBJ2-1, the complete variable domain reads DARVTQTPRHKVTEMGQEVTMRCQPILGHNTVFWYRQTMMQGLELLAYFRNRAPLDDSGMPKDRFSAEMPDATLATLKIQPSEPRDSAVYFCASGLIGKTSGIDNEQFFGPGTRLTVL.

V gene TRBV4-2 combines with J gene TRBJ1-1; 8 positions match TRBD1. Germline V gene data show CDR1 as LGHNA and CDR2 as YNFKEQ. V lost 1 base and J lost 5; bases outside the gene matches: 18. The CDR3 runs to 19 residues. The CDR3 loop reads CASSQGWARRGPERTEAFF. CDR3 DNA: TGTGCCAGCAGCCAAGGATGGGCTCGCAGGGGGCCCGAAAGAACTGAAGCTTTCTTT.

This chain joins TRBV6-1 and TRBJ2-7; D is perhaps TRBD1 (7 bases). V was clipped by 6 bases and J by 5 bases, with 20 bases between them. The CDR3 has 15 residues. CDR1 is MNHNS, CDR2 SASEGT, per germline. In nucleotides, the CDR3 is TGTGCCAGCAGCCCAAAGGAGACAGGGAGGCACGAGCAGTACTTC. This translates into CASSPKETGRHEQYF.

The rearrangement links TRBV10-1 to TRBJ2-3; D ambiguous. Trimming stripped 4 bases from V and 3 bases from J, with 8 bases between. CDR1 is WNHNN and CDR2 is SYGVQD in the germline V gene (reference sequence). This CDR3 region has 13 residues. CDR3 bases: TGCGCCAGCAGTGGTTCCGGGACAGATACGCAGTATTTT. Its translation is CASSGSGTDTQYF.

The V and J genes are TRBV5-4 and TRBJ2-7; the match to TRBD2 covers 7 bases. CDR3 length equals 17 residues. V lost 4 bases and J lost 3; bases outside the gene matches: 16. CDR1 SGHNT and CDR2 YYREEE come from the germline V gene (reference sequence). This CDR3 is CASSPSLASGYDYEQYF. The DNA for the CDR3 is TGTGCCAGCAGCCCCTCCCTGGCTAGCGGATATGACTACGAGCAGTACTTC.

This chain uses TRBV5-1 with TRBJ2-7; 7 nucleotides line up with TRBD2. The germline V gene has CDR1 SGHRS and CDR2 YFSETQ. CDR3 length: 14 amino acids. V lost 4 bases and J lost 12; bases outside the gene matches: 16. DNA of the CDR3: TGCGCCAGCAGCCCCACTGGGGCCCGGGGGAGGGGGTACTTC. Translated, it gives CASSPTGARGRGYF.

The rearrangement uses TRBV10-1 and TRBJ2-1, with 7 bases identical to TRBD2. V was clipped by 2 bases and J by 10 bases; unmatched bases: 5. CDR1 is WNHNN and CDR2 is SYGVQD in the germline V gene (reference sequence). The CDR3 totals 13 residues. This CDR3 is CASSEPERGEQFF. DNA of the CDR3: TGCGCCAGCAGTGAGCCGGAGCGGGGAGAGCAGTTCTTC.

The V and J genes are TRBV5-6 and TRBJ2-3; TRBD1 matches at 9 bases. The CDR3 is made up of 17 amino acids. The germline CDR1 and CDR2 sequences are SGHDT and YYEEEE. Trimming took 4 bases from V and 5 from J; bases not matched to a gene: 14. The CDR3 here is CASSTPPGQGLGDTQYF. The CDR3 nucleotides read TGTGCCAGCAGCACCCCGCCGGGACAGGGCTTGGGAGATACGCAGTATTTT.

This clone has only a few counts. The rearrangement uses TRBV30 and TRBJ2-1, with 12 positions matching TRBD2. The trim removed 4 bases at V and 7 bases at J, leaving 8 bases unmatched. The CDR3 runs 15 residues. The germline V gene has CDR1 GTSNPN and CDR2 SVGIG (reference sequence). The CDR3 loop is CAWTHGTSGWNEQFF. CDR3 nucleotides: TGTGCCTGGACACATGGGACTAGCGGGTGGAATGAGCAGTTCTTC.

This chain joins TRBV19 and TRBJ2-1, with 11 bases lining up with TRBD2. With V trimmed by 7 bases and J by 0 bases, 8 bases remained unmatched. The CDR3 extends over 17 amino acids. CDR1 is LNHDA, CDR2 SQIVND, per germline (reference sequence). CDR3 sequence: CASTRIAGGYSYNEQFF. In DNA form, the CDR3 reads TGTGCCAGTACACGAATAGCGGGAGGGTACTCCTACAATGAGCAGTTCTTC.

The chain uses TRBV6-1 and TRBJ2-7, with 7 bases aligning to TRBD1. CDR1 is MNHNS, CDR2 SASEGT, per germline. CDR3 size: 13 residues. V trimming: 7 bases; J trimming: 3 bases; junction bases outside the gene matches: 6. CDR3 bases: TGTGCCAGCACCAGGGACAGCCTCTACGAGCAGTACTTC. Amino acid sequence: CASTRDSLYEQYF.

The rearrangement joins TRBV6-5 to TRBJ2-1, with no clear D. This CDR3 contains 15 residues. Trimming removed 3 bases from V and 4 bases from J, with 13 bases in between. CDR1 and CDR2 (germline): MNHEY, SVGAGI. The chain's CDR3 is CASSYQSAHYNEQFF. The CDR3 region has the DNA TGTGCCAGCAGTTATCAGAGCGCTCATTACAATGAGCAGTTCTTC.

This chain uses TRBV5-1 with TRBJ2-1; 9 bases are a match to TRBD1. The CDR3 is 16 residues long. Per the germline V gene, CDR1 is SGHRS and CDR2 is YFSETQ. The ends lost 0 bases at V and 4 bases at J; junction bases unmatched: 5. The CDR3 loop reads CASSLEPGQGYNEQFF. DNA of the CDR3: TGCGCCAGCAGCTTGGAGCCGGGACAGGGATACAATGAGCAGTTCTTC.

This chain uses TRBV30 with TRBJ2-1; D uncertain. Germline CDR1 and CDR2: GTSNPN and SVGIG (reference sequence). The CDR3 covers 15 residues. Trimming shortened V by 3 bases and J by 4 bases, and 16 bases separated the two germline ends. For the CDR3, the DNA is TGTGCCTGGAGACCTAACTTTAGTTTGTACAATGAGCAGTTCTTC. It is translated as CAWRPNFSLYNEQFF.

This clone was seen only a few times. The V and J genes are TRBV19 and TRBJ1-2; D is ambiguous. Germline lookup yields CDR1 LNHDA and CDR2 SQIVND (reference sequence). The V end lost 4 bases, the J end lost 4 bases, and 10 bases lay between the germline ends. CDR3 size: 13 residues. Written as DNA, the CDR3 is TGTGCCAGTAGTAGGGAGCAACTCTATGGCTACACCTTC. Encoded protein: CASSREQLYGYTF.